These T cell receptor beta chains were read from a single sample in a study of blood T cell repertoires in COVID-19. The repertoire was sequenced with immunoSEQ multiplex PCR; TCRdb's copy has only in-frame clones and lacks some. The data hold about 160,000 clones, with roughly 80% observed a single time. Sequenced material: PBMCs or T cells enriched from blood (not recorded which). These receptors were taken from a man aged 50-59 years who had recovered from COVID-19. The CDR3 runs from the conserved cysteine through the conserved F or W. The order of the fields is J gene, V gene, CDR3 protein.

>TRBJ1-2|TRBV7-9
CASSSRQGAGGYTF
>TRBJ1-1|TRBV6-6
CASSSASGTEAFF
>TRBJ1-1|TRBV5-1
CASSLALRSPEAFF
>TRBJ1-6|TRBV4-3
CASSQKTGTNSPLHF
>TRBJ2-3|TRBV14
CASSTQGAGITDTQYF
>TRBJ1-2|TRBV7-9
CASTIQGVGFNYYGYTF
>TRBJ2-7|TRBV5-1
CASSLQGAGYEQYF
>TRBJ1-1|TRBV4-1
CASSQGPGQGRNTEVFF
>TRBJ1-5|TRBV7-8
CASSLDLGGNQPQHF
>TRBJ1-1|TRBV20-1
CSASTGGTEAFF
>TRBJ1-5|TRBV16
CASSHIGTGNQPQHF
>TRBJ1-1|TRBV5-8
CASSRGHPPGEAFF
>TRBJ2-1|TRBV7-3
CASSFKGPGGDEQFF
>TRBJ1-1|TRBV18
CASSPGTNTEAFF
>TRBJ1-4|TRBV9
CASSAGTGINEKLFF
>TRBJ1-1|TRBV6-5
CASSYPGTPNTEAFF
>TRBJ1-2|TRBV10-3
CAISEFGQGGYGYTF
>TRBJ1-1|TRBV12-3/TRBV12-4
CASNGGRNTEAFF
>TRBJ2-3|TRBV11-2
CASSLISGTSGKDTQYF
>TRBJ1-5|TRBV5-1
CASSPGGSSNQPQHF
>TRBJ1-1|TRBV6-5
CASSSTGGYGAFF
>TRBJ1-3|TRBV11-1
CASSLTGTSGNTIYF
>TRBJ1-4|TRBV6-7
CASTRQGREKLFF
>TRBJ2-5|TRBV10-1
CASSEPKSRTGFKLETQYF
>TRBJ1-3|TRBV4-1
CASSQASSSGNTIYF
>TRBJ1-1|TRBV29-1
CSVESTNRPNTEAFF
>TRBJ2-3|TRBV9
CASSEKLTSGLTDTQYF
>TRBJ1-4|TRBV27
CASGAGGASNEKLFF
>TRBJ1-4|TRBV9
CASSVRGTTNEKLFF
>TRBJ1-1|TRBV5-5
CASSWGQGVSEAFF
>TRBJ2-1|TRBV7-3
CASSTRAAGGHEQFF
>TRBJ1-2|TRBV19
CASSGGLGLNYGYTF
>TRBJ1-3|TRBV11-2
CASSLVSFSGNTIYF
>TRBJ1-2|TRBV18
CASSPGTGLYGYTF
>TRBJ1-2|TRBV6-2/TRBV6-3
CASSRLTENYGYTF
>TRBJ2-7|TRBV2
CASSQITGSYEQYF
>TRBJ1-3|TRBV25-1
CASSGQGNTIYF
>TRBJ1-3|TRBV3-1/TRBV3-2
CASSQDYLASSRGNTIYF
>TRBJ1-3|TRBV5-6
CASSPVLGGGSTGNTIYF
>TRBJ2-3|TRBV4-2
CASSQVGTGGTDTQYF
>TRBJ1-4|TRBV12-5
CASGISIGVTNEKLFF
>TRBJ2-1|TRBV5-1
CASSLGTSGGEQFF
>TRBJ2-3|TRBV4-1
CASSQDRAGNTDTQYF
>TRBJ2-3|TRBV7-9
CASSLATGGASTDTQYF
>TRBJ2-5|TRBV10-3
CAISAWAGDQETQYF
>TRBJ2-3|TRBV7-9
CASSAAGTGRTDTQYF
>TRBJ1-2|TRBV12-3/TRBV12-4
CASSLTNYGYTF
>TRBJ1-4|TRBV18
CASSRGGYEKLFF
>TRBJ2-7|TRBV15
CATSRASGGYYEQYF
>TRBJ1-5|TRBV6-1
CASSDKEYQPQHF
>TRBJ1-2|TRBV3-1/TRBV3-2
CASSQESPGTGGSGYTF
>TRBJ1-6|TRBV6-2/TRBV6-3
CASSPDRDRPLHF
>TRBJ1-6|TRBV11-2
CASSPQGYNSPLHF